The 10 T cell receptor beta chains below all came from one sample that was sequenced in a study of blood T cell repertoires in COVID-19. Here immunoSEQ multiplex PCR was the method, and the copy in TCRdb shows in-frame clones only, minus some. The sample lists 120,000 to 150,000 clones; approximately 88% were seen once. The specimen sequenced was peripheral blood. The receptors were sampled from a man aged 60 to 69 with active or convalescent COVID-19.

This rearrangement joins TRBV4-2 to TRBJ2-3, with TRBD2 matching over 10 bases. Looked up from germline, CDR1 is LGHNA and CDR2 is YNFKEQ. Germline trimming cut 1 base from V and 0 bases from J; bases unmatched to any gene: 4. The CDR3 is made up of 17 amino acids. CDR3 coding DNA: TGTGCCAGCAGCCAAGTGTTTAGCGGGGGGAGCACAGATACGCAGTATTTT. Its translation: CASSQVFSGGSTDTQYF.

This chain links TRBV13 with TRBJ2-3; TRBD1 matches at 9 bases. The CDR3 sequence is 17 residues long. Germline lookup yields CDR1 PRHDT and CDR2 FYEKMQ (reference sequence). With V trimmed by 5 bases and J by 1 base, 10 bases remained unmatched. CDR3 in DNA: TGTGCCAGCAGCCCCCGGGAAGGGGACAGGGGCACAGATACGCAGTATTTT. It yields the protein CASSPREGDRGTDTQYF.

This chain links TRBV5-6 with TRBJ2-7; no clear D gene. The CDR3 has 12 amino acids. Germline V CDR1 and CDR2: SGHDT, YYEEEE. V lost 0 bases and J 3 bases, leaving 4 bases between the germline ends. CDR3 nucleotides: TGTGCCAGCAGCTTGGTAAACTACGAGCAGTACTTC. It yields the protein CASSLVNYEQYF.

J is TRBJ2-7 and V is TRBV5-6; 14 positions match TRBD2. Germline loops: CDR1 SGHDT, CDR2 YYEEEE. V gave up 4 bases and J gave up 7 bases; unmatched junction bases: 4. The CDR3 contains 14 residues. The CDR3 spells CASSRGLAGVEQYF. The DNA of the CDR3 is TGTGCCAGCAGCCGGGGACTAGCGGGGGTGGAGCAGTACTTC.

V usage is TRBV5-6 and J usage is TRBJ2-7; D possibly corresponds to TRBD1 (6 bases). CDR1 is SGHDT and CDR2 is YYEEEE in the germline V gene. V lost 4 bases to trimming and J lost 7 bases, with 21 bases between them. The CDR3 is made up of 15 amino acids. The DNA for the CDR3 is TGTGCCAGCAGCGTTTGGGGGACAAATCTCCAAGAGCAGTACTTC. It is translated as CASSVWGTNLQEQYF.

The V gene is TRBV28, the J gene TRBJ1-2; 7 bases are a match to TRBD1. V lost 5 bases and J lost 4; bases outside the gene matches: 7. The CDR3 totals 14 residues. Germline V gives CDR1 MDHEN, CDR2 SYDVKM. Here the CDR3 reads CASSTTTGVYGYTF. As DNA, the CDR3 is TGTGCCAGCAGTACAACCACAGGGGTCTATGGCTACACCTTC.

The genes are TRBV7-9 and TRBJ1-5; tentatively, D is TRBD1 (5 bases). There are 14 residues in the CDR3. Trimming cost V 1 base and J 7 bases, with 11 bases left between them. The germline gives CDR1 SEHNR, CDR2 FQNEAQ (reference sequence). CDR3 DNA sequence: TGTGCCAGCAGCTTAGGGGGGGTCGGACAGCCCCAGCATTTT. Its protein product is CASSLGGVGQPQHF.

A single count supports this clone. The chain has TRBV19 and TRBJ1-4; D is unresolved. CDR3 length: 14 amino acids. V was shortened by 1 base and J by 6 bases, with 9 bases between the two germline ends. In germline, CDR1 is LNHDA, CDR2 SQIVND (reference sequence). The CDR3 region has the DNA TGTGCCAGTAGTATAGCGGGGTTTGATGAAAAACTGTTTTTT. This sequence encodes CASSIAGFDEKLFF. Full variable domain (rest looked up from reference TRBV19 and TRBJ1-4): DGGITQSPKYLFRKEGQNVTLSCEQNLNHDAMYWYRQDPGQGLRLIYYSQIVNDFQKGDIAEGYSVSREKKESFPLTVTSAQKNPTAFYLCASSIAGFDEKLFFGSGTQLSVL.

The rearrangement joins TRBV18 to TRBJ1-2; 7 bases are shared with TRBD1. The V gene's germline CDR1 is KGHSH and CDR2 LQKENI. Trimming cost V 2 bases and J 8 bases; bases outside gene matches: 8. The CDR3 loop spans 14 amino acids. Here the CDR3 DNA reads TGTGCCAGCTCACCAGACAGGGAAGGTGGAGGCTACACCTTC. It codes for CASSPDREGGGYTF.

The chain uses TRBV2 and TRBJ1-1; D not certain. This CDR3 has 15 residues. Trimming took 1 base from V and 6 from J, leaving 15 bases between them. Germline lookup yields CDR1 SNHLY and CDR2 FYNNEI. The CDR3 here is CASSEDGAVAAEAFF. The DNA of the CDR3 is TGTGCCAGCAGTGAAGACGGAGCCGTGGCCGCTGAAGCTTTCTTT.